Listed here is a single T cell receptor (beta chain). Its antigen remains unidentified. These data are taken from a study of T cells after yellow fever vaccination. Making TCR cDNA involved 5'RACE template switching, which added UMIs and a universal primer site. TCRdb passed the 5' RACE reads through MiXCR, listing each CDR3 protein once. The sample has tens of thousands of distinct CDR3 sequences; more than 5.5% are singletons. V shed 2 bases and J 8 bases; nucleotides not matched to a gene: 7. CDR3 length equals 16 residues. Germline loops: CDR1 ENHRY, CDR2 SYGVKD. Study-wide results and limits: FACS-sorted repertoires could contain abundant clonotypes contaminating from the bulk population. Weaker overall, the secondary response nonetheless peaked faster (day 5 versus 15).

Specimen: CD8+ T cells sorted from PBMCs, collected 5 days after the first yellow fever vaccination. This rearrangement joins TRBV10-3 to TRBJ2-1, with TRBD2 matching 12 bases. The origin of this receptor is a man younger than 35 who received the YFV17D yellow fever vaccine. CDR3 DNA: TGTGCCATCAGTGAGGCTAGCGGGGGGGCCTGGCATGAGCAGTTCTTC. It is translated as CAISEASGGAWHEQFF.